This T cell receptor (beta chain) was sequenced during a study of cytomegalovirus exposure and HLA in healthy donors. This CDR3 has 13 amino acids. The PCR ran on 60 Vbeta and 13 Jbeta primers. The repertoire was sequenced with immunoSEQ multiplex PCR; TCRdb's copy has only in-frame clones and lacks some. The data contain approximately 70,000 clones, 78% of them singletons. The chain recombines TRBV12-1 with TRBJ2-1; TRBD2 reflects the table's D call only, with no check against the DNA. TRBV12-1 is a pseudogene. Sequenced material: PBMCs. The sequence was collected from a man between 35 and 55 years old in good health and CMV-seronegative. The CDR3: CVDGRAPIIEQFF. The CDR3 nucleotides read TGTGTGGACGGGAGGGCCCCCATCATCGAGCAGTTCTTC.